The 17 T cell receptor beta chains reported below all come from one sample, sequenced in a study of identifying expanded T cells in peripheral blood. The data were produced by immunoSEQ multiplex PCR, yet TCRdb's version contains in-frame clones alone and is incomplete. The data show 70,000 to 95,000 clones, around nine tenths seen once. Sample: blood. The receptors come from a person aged 18 to 70 in good health.

The CDR3 spells CASSYSGQSNTEAFF. DNA for the CDR3: TGTGCCAGCAGTTACTCGGGACAGTCGAACACTGAAGCTTTCTTT. The rearrangement links TRBV6-5 to TRBJ1-1; TRBD1 matches at 7 bases. V was clipped by 0 bases and J by 1 base; unmatched bases: 2. In germline, CDR1 is MNHEY, CDR2 SVGAGI. The CDR3 loop spans 15 amino acids.

The J gene is TRBJ1-1, the V gene TRBV28; D gene uncertain. The length of the CDR3 is 11 residues. The V gene's germline CDR1 is MDHEN and CDR2 SYDVKM. V dropped 3 bases and J dropped 7 bases, with 6 bases sitting between them. In nucleotides, the CDR3 is TGTGCCAGCAGTTTCAAGAGTGAAGCTTTCTTT. Protein sequence: CASSFKSEAFF.

This clone was seen a single time. This chain joins TRBV27 and TRBJ2-7, with TRBD2 identical over 7 bases. V was pared by 3 bases and J by 3 bases, with 5 bases of the junction left unmatched. Germline V CDR1 and CDR2: MNHEY, SMNVEV (reference sequence). This CDR3 has 14 residues. The DNA for the CDR3 is TGTGCCAGCAGTTTTGCGGGGGAGGGCTACGAGCAGTACTTC. Its translation: CASSFAGEGYEQYF.

The sample holds one count of this clone. The chain uses TRBV5-4 and TRBJ2-7, with 9 bases that match TRBD1. Germline V lookup: CDR1 SGHNT, CDR2 YYREEE (reference sequence). The CDR3 consists of 15 residues. Trimming removed 4 bases from V and 6 bases from J; junction bases left unmatched: 11. The chain's CDR3 is CASSPPDRGESEQYF. CDR3 sequence (DNA): TGTGCCAGCAGCCCCCCGGACAGGGGAGAATCCGAGCAGTACTTC.

V gene TRBV6-6 combines with J gene TRBJ2-7; D tentatively fits TRBD1 or TRBD2 (5 bases each). Per germline, CDR1 MNHNY and CDR2 SVGAGI (reference sequence). This CDR3 is built from 14 residues. Deletions cut 0 bases from V and 6 bases from J, with 12 bases between. As DNA, the CDR3 is TGTGCCAGCAGTTACTCCGAAACGAGGGGCGAGCAGTACTTC. It specifies CASSYSETRGEQYF.

This clone was recorded once. The chain recombines TRBV30 with TRBJ1-5; D gene unclear. CDR3 length: 13 residues. With 0 bases removed from V and 4 bases from J, the gap between germline ends came to 7 bases. Germline CDR1 and CDR2: GTSNPN and SVGIG (reference sequence). For the CDR3, the DNA is TGTGCCTGGAGTGTACAACAGAATCAGCCCCAGCATTTT. This translates into CAWSVQQNQPQHF.

The genes are TRBV9 and TRBJ2-7, with no clear D. The CDR3 is 15 residues long. Germline CDR1 and CDR2: SGDLS and YYNGEE. V lost 3 bases to trimming and J lost 1 base, with 14 bases between them. The CDR3: CASSASEALSYEQYF. The CDR3 DNA reads as TGTGCCAGCAGCGCCTCGGAAGCCTTATCCTACGAGCAGTACTTC.

The chain joins TRBV4-1 to TRBJ1-5, with D unresolved. Trimming left V 0 bases short and J 7 bases short, with 7 bases between. This CDR3 comprises 13 residues. Germline assignment: CDR1 MGHRA and CDR2 YSYEKL. CDR3 loop: CASSQEKGQPQHF. DNA of the CDR3: TGCGCCAGCAGCCAAGAAAAGGGACAGCCCCAGCATTTT.

The chain uses TRBV10-3 and TRBJ2-7; D gene ambiguous. Germline V lookup: CDR1 ENHRY, CDR2 SYGVKD. The CDR3 runs to 15 residues. The germline V and J ends were trimmed by 10 bases and 5 bases, with 24 bases remaining between them. CDR3 bases: TGTGCCACCATCGGCGGTTTCGACGGCGGCCACGAGCAGTACTTC. It yields the protein CATIGGFDGGHEQYF.

This chain connects TRBV9 to TRBJ2-2; 9 positions match TRBD1. Germline assignment: CDR1 SGDLS and CDR2 YYNGEE. The CDR3 totals 15 residues. V gave up 2 bases and J gave up 7 bases; unmatched junction bases: 6. The chain's CDR3 is CASSVRTGDYGELFF. DNA for the CDR3: TGTGCCAGCAGCGTCCGGACAGGGGATTACGGGGAGCTGTTTTTT.

The chain has TRBV5-6 and TRBJ2-3; 12 bases line up with TRBD2. Germline V gene lookup returns CDR1 SGHDT and CDR2 YYEEEE. The CDR3 totals 17 residues. J lost 2 bases, V lost 1 base, and 5 bases had no gene match. The CDR3 loop reads CASSLLGLAGSTDTQYF. CDR3 coding DNA: TGTGCCAGCAGCTTGCTAGGACTAGCGGGGTCCACAGATACGCAGTATTTT.

V gene TRBV5-6 combines with J gene TRBJ1-5, with TRBD1 identical over 7 bases. CDR3 length: 17 residues. The V gene end was trimmed by 3 bases and the J gene end by 0 bases; junction bases not matched to a gene: 9. From germline, CDR1 is SGHDT and CDR2 YYEEEE. CDR3 nucleotides: TGTGCCAGCAGCTCCGAAATAGACAGGGCTAGCAATCAGCCCCAGCATTTT. Translation: CASSSEIDRASNQPQHF.

This clone appeared a single time. The chain combines TRBV4-2 with TRBJ2-1; 7 bases fit TRBD2. CDR1 LGHNA and CDR2 YNFKEQ come from the germline V gene. V trimming: 0 bases; J trimming: 10 bases; junction bases outside the gene matches: 18. The CDR3 has 18 residues. As DNA, the CDR3 is TGTGCCAGCAGCCAAGAGCTGGGGTTGGGAGGGGAGGATGGGGAGCAGTTCTTC. Residues: CASSQELGLGGEDGEQFF.

The chain's CDR3 is CASSGTVSRYEQYF. CDR3 DNA: TGCGCCAGCAGCGGGACAGTTAGCCGATACGAGCAGTACTTC. The rearrangement joins TRBV5-1 to TRBJ2-7; 7 bases fit TRBD1. Germline CDR1 SGHRS, CDR2 YFSETQ. The J segment lost 4 bases and the V segment lost 4 bases, leaving 8 bases of the junction unmatched. This CDR3 region has 14 residues.

This sequence joins TRBV30 and TRBJ1-6; D is unresolved. The CDR3 is made up of 15 amino acids. Germline CDR1 GTSNPN, CDR2 SVGIG (reference sequence). Trimming pared 2 bases from V and 0 bases from J, leaving 8 bases between. CDR3 nucleotides: TGTGCCTGGAGTCGAGGGAGCTCCTATAATTCACCCCTCCACTTT. This sequence encodes CAWSRGSSYNSPLHF.

V and J are TRBV7-8 and TRBJ2-7; D may match TRBD1 or TRBD2 (5 bases each). In germline, CDR1 is SGHVS, CDR2 FQNEAQ. CDR3 length: 14 amino acids. Trimming took 5 bases from V and 5 from J, leaving 16 bases between them. Here the CDR3 DNA reads TGTGCCAGCAGCCAAGACTCGGGGCGCAACGAGCAGTACTTC. This encodes CASSQDSGRNEQYF.

This clone was observed once. The rearrangement joins TRBV11-2 to TRBJ1-5; a possible D gene is TRBD1 (5 bases). The CDR3 covers 17 residues. V lost 6 bases to trimming and J lost 3 bases, with 21 bases between them. Germline CDR1 is SGHAT and CDR2 is FQNNGV. For the CDR3, the DNA is TGTGCCAGCAGAAATAGATGGGGGAAAGCCGCCAATCAGCCCCAGCATTTT. Amino acids: CASRNRWGKAANQPQHF.